Below, one T cell receptor (beta chain) is given with its context. The data belong to a study of shared clonotypes between healthy human individuals. Profiling relied on immunoSEQ multiplex PCR, and the TCRdb table lists in-frame clones only, not all of them. Among 1,400,000 or so clones listed, about 98.5% were seen once. This TCR derives from a man aged 30 to 39 in good health. Sequencing was carried out using naive CD4+ T cells sorted from blood. The subset denotes: CD45RA+ positively selected.

The chain's CDR3 is CASSPPRRRPHGYTF. DNA for the CDR3: TGTGCCAGCAGCCCCCCCCGGCGCAGGCCCCATGGCTACACCTTC. The chain recombines TRBV11-2 with TRBJ1-2; D ambiguous. The V end was cut by 5 bases, the J end by 6 bases, with 19 bases between. Germline-derived CDR1 and CDR2 are SGHAT and FQNNGV. The CDR3 is made up of 15 amino acids. The complete variable domain, with remaining parts taken from reference TRBV11-2 and TRBJ1-2, reads EAGVAQSPRYKIIEKRQSVAFWCNPISGHATLYWYQQILGQGPKLLIQFQNNGVVDDSQLPKDRFSAERLKGVDSTLKIQPAKLEDSAVYLCASSPPRRRPHGYTFGSGTRLTVV.